Listed below are T cell receptor beta chains from one sample, sequenced in a study of OX40 agonist ivuxolimab in advanced cancers. Sequenced by immunoSEQ multiplex PCR; TCRdb stores in-frame clones only, minus some. This sample has under 90,000 clones, with approximately 85% found just once. This specimen was CD4+ or CD8+ T cells sorted from blood, taken in a trial of the OX40 agonist ivuxolimab. These receptor sequences come from an adult with an advanced solid tumor such as melanoma, head and neck, liver or kidney cancer. The CDR3 runs from the conserved cysteine through the conserved F or W. The D gene is left open where the match is weak. Expanded clones are given a class, and other clones once, few, many or no size at all.

CAISEPGLAGPEQFF	TGTGCCATCAGTGAGCCGGGACTAGCGGGTCCCGAGCAGTTCTTC	15	TRBD2	NA	TRBJ2-1	TRBV10-3
CASSLETGAPAYGYTF	TGTGCCAGCAGCTTAGAGACAGGGGCGCCGGCCTATGGCTACACCTTC	16	TRBD1	NA	TRBJ1-2	TRBV7-6
CASSSYGIQYF	TGTGCCAGCAGTTCGTATGGCATTCAGTACTTC	11	NA	NA	TRBJ2-4	TRBV5-4
CASSQDAGSRDTQYF	TGTGCCAGCAGCCAAGACGCGGGGTCCCGGGATACGCAGTATTTT	15	NA	NA	TRBJ2-3	TRBV4-2
CASSPSRAYTDTQYF	TGTGCCAGCAGCCCAAGCCGGGCTTACACAGATACGCAGTATTTT	15	NA	NA	TRBJ2-3	TRBV7-3
CASSRGTGYSNQPQHF	TGTGCCAGTAGCCGTGGGACAGGGTATTCCAATCAGCCCCAGCATTTT	16	TRBD1	NA	TRBJ1-5	TRBV19
CASSRPGGTGELFF	TGTGCCAGCAGTAGGCCAGGCGGGACCGGGGAGCTGTTTTTT	14	NA	NA	TRBJ2-2	TRBV6-5
CASSGPLSRDSPLHF	TGTGCCAGCAGTGGGCCGCTAAGTCGGGATTCACCCCTCCACTTT	15	NA	NA	TRBJ1-6	TRBV2
CATSRDRGYEQYF	TGTGCCACCAGCAGAGATCGGGGTTACGAGCAGTACTTC	13	NA	NA	TRBJ2-7	TRBV15
CASSRDRVNQPQHF	TGTGCCAGCAGCCGGGACAGGGTGAATCAGCCCCAGCATTTT	14	TRBD1	NA	TRBJ1-5	TRBV5-4
CASSLGVANSPLHF	TGTGCCAGCAGCTTGGGGGTGGCGAATTCACCCCTCCACTTT	14	NA	NA	TRBJ1-6	TRBV5-6
CASITGDSNQPQHF	TGTGCCAGCATAACAGGGGATAGCAATCAGCCCCAGCATTTT	14	TRBD1	NA	TRBJ1-5	TRBV6-4
CASSWDSGLNIQYF	TGTGCCAGCAGCTGGGACAGTGGGTTGAACATTCAGTACTTC	14	TRBD1	NA	TRBJ2-4	TRBV5-5
CASSLVLLATSTDTQYF	TGTGCCAGCAGCTTAGTTCTACTAGCGACTAGCACAGATACGCAGTATTTT	17	TRBD2	NA	TRBJ2-3	TRBV7-9
CSVEFAGRRQETQYF	TGCAGCGTTGAATTTGCGGGACGGAGGCAAGAGACCCAGTACTTC	15	NA	NA	TRBJ2-5	TRBV29-1
CASSETGQNSPLHF	TGTGCCAGCAGCGAGACAGGGCAAAATTCACCCCTCCACTTT	14	TRBD1	once	TRBJ1-6	TRBV7-3
CASSPAGRNYGYTF	TGTGCCAGCAGTCCAGCGGGCAGGAACTATGGCTACACCTTC	14	NA	NA	TRBJ1-2	TRBV28
CASSLGLAGGLFPKQFF	TGTGCCAGCAGTTTAGGCCTAGCGGGAGGACTATTCCCTAAGCAGTTCTTC	17	TRBD2	NA	TRBJ2-1	TRBV27
CASSRRTGEAFF	TGTGCCAGCAGCAGACGGACAGGTGAAGCTTTCTTT	12	TRBD1	NA	TRBJ1-1	TRBV7-2
CASSYSLIGSYNEQFF	TGTGCCAGCAGTTACTCGCTGATAGGCTCCTACAATGAGCAGTTCTTC	16	NA	NA	TRBJ2-1	TRBV6-6
CATSRAGGYTGELFF	TGTGCCACCAGCAGAGCTGGGGGATACACCGGGGAGCTGTTTTTT	15	NA	NA	TRBJ2-2	TRBV15
CASSLGTGQAGELFF	TGTGCCAGCAGCTTGGGGACAGGACAAGCCGGGGAGCTGTTTTTT	15	TRBD1	NA	TRBJ2-2	TRBV5-4
CASSLGSGRVEKLFF	TGTGCCAGCAGCTTAGGGTCGGGACGGGTTGAAAAACTGTTTTTT	15	NA	NA	TRBJ1-4	TRBV7-6